This is a list of T cell receptor beta chains from one sample in a study of blood T cell repertoires in COVID-19. Assay used: immunoSEQ multiplex PCR; TCRdb lists only in-frame clones, some missing. The profile shows under 300,000 clones, approximately 90% of them singletons. The sequenced sample consisted of peripheral blood. The receptors were sampled from a woman between 40 and 55 years old who had recovered from COVID-19. CDR3s include the opening cysteine and the closing phenylalanine or tryptophan. D genes are given only for firm matches. Size is omitted from some rows. Given values are once, few, many or a class for expanded clones.

>TRBV7-9|TRBJ2-1|-|-
TGTGCCAGCAGCCCGGGCCTAGCCTCCTACAATGAGCAGTTCTTC
CASSPGLASYNEQFF
>TRBV28|TRBJ2-3|-|-
TGTGCCAGCAGTTTGGAAAGGCGGGGGCGGGCAGATACGCAGTATTTT
CASSLERRGRADTQYF
>TRBV11-2|TRBJ2-2|-|-
TGTGCCAGCAGCTTATATAAAACAGGGTCCACCGGGGAGCTGTTTTTT
CASSLYKTGSTGELFF
>TRBV6-2/TRBV6-3|TRBJ1-1|-|-
TGTGCCAGCAGTTACACGGTCGCCACCAACACTGAAGCTTTCTTT
CASSYTVATNTEAFF
>TRBV28|TRBJ2-5|TRBD2|-
TGTGCCAGCAGTAGTGCAGGCGGGGGGGCGCGAGAGACCCAGTACTTC
CASSSAGGGARETQYF
>TRBV14|TRBJ2-5|TRBD2|-
TGTGCCAGCAGCCAAGAACGAGGCGGGGGGATATACCAAGAGACCCAGTACTTC
CASSQERGGGIYQETQYF
>TRBV20-1|TRBJ1-3|-|many
TGCAGTGCTAGTGCTTTACCGGGGACTGGAAACACCATATATTTT
CSASALPGTGNTIYF
>TRBV6-5|TRBJ2-7|TRBD1|-
TGTGCCAGCAGCTGGACAGGGGTCGAGCAGTACTTC
CASSWTGVEQYF
>TRBV19|TRBJ1-5|TRBD1|-
TGTGCCAGTAGTATTAGGACAGGGGGTCAGCCCCAGCATTTT
CASSIRTGGQPQHF
>TRBV6-6|TRBJ2-7|-|once
TGTGCCAGCAGTTACTCTGCGGGGGCACCCTACGAGCAGTACTTC
CASSYSAGAPYEQYF
>TRBV18|TRBJ1-3|-|-
TGTGCCAGCTCACCAGGTGCCAGAAACTCTGGAAACACCATATATTTT
CASSPGARNSGNTIYF
>TRBV12-2|TRBJ1-2|-|-
TGTGCAAGTCGCTTAGCGCTTCGGACAGCAAACTATGGCTACACCTTC
CASRLALRTANYGYTF
>TRBV5-6|TRBJ2-5|-|-
TGTGCCAGCAGCAGAAAAAAGTCTAGGGGAGAGACCCAGTACTTC
CASSRKKSRGETQYF
>TRBV5-6|TRBJ1-2|-|-
TGTGCCAGCAGCTCCTGGGACAACGTCTATGGCTACACCTTC
CASSSWDNVYGYTF
>TRBV5-6|TRBJ1-6|TRBD1|-
TGTGCCAGCAGCTTGGTGGACAGGGTTGGGTCACCCCTCCACTTT
CASSLVDRVGSPLHF
>TRBV6-5|TRBJ1-2|-|-
TGTGCCAGCAGTTACAATGGGGGGGCGAACTATGGCTACACCTTC
CASSYNGGANYGYTF
>TRBV9|TRBJ1-5|-|few
TGTGCCAGCAGCGTAGACGGGGATCAGCCCCAGCATTTT
CASSVDGDQPQHF
>TRBV6-2/TRBV6-3|TRBJ2-7|TRBD2|-
TGTGCCAGCAGTTACTCTCGGACTAGCCCTAGCTACGAGCAGTACTTC
CASSYSRTSPSYEQYF
>TRBV20-1|TRBJ2-7|-|few
TGCAGTGCCCCAGGGGTTCGAGAGCAGTACTTC
CSAPGVREQYF
>TRBV11-2|TRBJ1-5|TRBD1|-
TGTGCCAGCAGCGAAGGGACAGGGGATCTTAATCAGCCCCAGCATTTT
CASSEGTGDLNQPQHF
>TRBV27|TRBJ2-3|TRBD1|-
TGTGCCAGCAGAAGGACAGGGGGCGGGAGGATACAGTATTTT
CASRRTGGGRIQYF
>TRBV30|TRBJ2-7|TRBD2|-
TGTGCCTGGAGTCCGTGGACTAGCTCCTACGAGCAGTACTTC
CAWSPWTSSYEQYF
>TRBV2|TRBJ2-3|TRBD1|-
TGTGCCAGCAGGAAGGACAGGGCTAGCACAGATACGCAGTATTTT
CASRKDRASTDTQYF